A selection of T cell receptor beta chains follows, all from one sample in a study of response to subunit inactivated influenza vaccine. TCRdb re-derived calls from the RT-PCR reads in MiXCR, one entry per CDR3 protein. The table has about 610,000 distinct CDR3 sequences, less than 15% seen once. Here the sequenced sample was PBMCs from blood, taken 11 to 12 days after vaccination. The receptors were gathered from a man between 50 and 59 years old who received an inactivated influenza vaccine. Both conserved end residues are part of each CDR3. A D gene is named only where the DNA matches it firmly. Clone size is given for some rows only: seen once, a few or many times, or a class if the clone is expanded.

TRBV28	-	TRBD2	TRBJ2-7	CASSLSSGSWEQYF	TGTGCCAGCAGTTTGTCTAGCGGGAGCTGGGAGCAGTACTTC
TRBV28	few	TRBD1	TRBJ1-5	CASRKHRDRDQPQHF	TGTGCCAGCAGAAAACACCGGGACAGGGATCAGCCCCAGCATTTT
TRBV20-1	-	TRBD2	TRBJ2-7	CSARGLPGLARLTTYEQYF	TGCAGTGCTAGAGGACTACCGGGACTAGCGAGATTAACCACCTACGAGCAGTACTTC
TRBV6-1	few	TRBD2	TRBJ2-7	CASSPRLAGDEQYF	TGTGCCAGCAGCCCGCGACTAGCGGGGGACGAGCAGTACTTC
TRBV11-2	-	-	TRBJ2-7	CASSLDLVSEQYF	TGTGCCAGCAGCTTAGATCTGGTATCCGAGCAGTACTTC
TRBV7-8	-	TRBD2	TRBJ2-7	CASSLSLPRLAGAPHEQYF	TGTGCCAGCAGCTTATCCCTTCCCAGACTAGCGGGAGCGCCCCACGAGCAGTACTTC
TRBV2	many	-	TRBJ2-2	CASTTDGQGTGELFF	TGTGCCAGCACAACGGACGGGCAGGGCACCGGGGAGCTGTTTTTT
TRBV2	many	-	TRBJ2-3	CASSDGAARGPDTQYF	TGTGCCAGCAGTGATGGAGCGGCAAGAGGCCCAGATACGCAGTATTTT
TRBV6-1	few	-	TRBJ2-7	CASSSSGTVSYEQYF	TGTGCCAGCAGTAGCAGCGGGACAGTATCCTACGAGCAGTACTTC
TRBV4-2	few	-	TRBJ2-1	CASSYLQGEDNEQFF	TGTGCCAGCAGCTATCTACAGGGAGAAGACAATGAGCAGTTCTTC
TRBV21-1	-	-	TRBJ2-7	CASTGPGLPSYEQYF	TGTGCCAGCACCGGGCCGGGACTACCGTCCTACGAGCAGTACTTC
TRBV12-3/TRBV12-4	-	-	TRBJ1-2	CASSSSGTEYGYTF	TGTGCCAGCAGTTCGTCCGGGACGGAATATGGCTACACCTTC
TRBV6-2/TRBV6-3	few	TRBD1	TRBJ2-7	CASRRQGQVYEQYF	TGTGCCAGCAGAAGACAGGGGCAAGTCTACGAGCAGTACTTC
TRBV6-5	few	TRBD2	TRBJ2-1	CASSWTSGGNREQFF	TGTGCCAGCAGTTGGACTAGCGGGGGGAATCGTGAGCAGTTCTTC
TRBV18	-	TRBD1	TRBJ2-7	CASSPGTGVGEQYF	TGTGCCAGCTCACCCGGGACAGGGGTTGGCGAGCAGTACTTC
TRBV21-1	many	-	TRBJ2-3	CASSQTSGVIFSSLRVTDTQYF	TGTGCCAGCTCCCAGACTAGCGGGGTGATTTTTTCTAGTTTACGGGTCACAGATACGCAGTATTTT
TRBV5-1	-	TRBD2	TRBJ2-4	CASSEGGPKNIQYF	TGCGCCAGCAGCGAGGGAGGGCCCAAAAACATTCAGTACTTC
TRBV7-9	few	-	TRBJ1-1	CASSLNAGKEAFF	TGTGCCAGCAGCTTAAATGCCGGGAAAGAAGCTTTCTTT
TRBV20-1	-	-	TRBJ2-2	CSARTENTGELFF	TGCAGTGCTAGAACAGAGAACACCGGGGAGCTGTTTTTT
TRBV5-1	many	-	TRBJ2-3	CASSLDADLTDTQYF	TGCGCCAGCAGCTTGGATGCGGACCTCACAGATACGCAGTATTTT
TRBV4-1	-	-	TRBJ1-1	CASSLMTGTVNTEAFF	TGCGCCAGCAGCCTGATGACCGGGACGGTGAACACTGAAGCTTTCTTT
TRBV20-1	-	TRBD1	TRBJ2-7	CSAGQGPSYEQYF	TGCAGTGCTGGACAGGGGCCCTCCTACGAGCAGTACTTC
TRBV7-2	few	-	TRBJ2-3	CASSSPGRRADTQYF	TGTGCCAGCAGCTCCCCGGGCAGGCGGGCAGATACGCAGTATTTT
TRBV11-3	-	TRBD1	TRBJ2-1	CASSRITGEIEFF	TGTGCCAGCAGTCGTATCACAGGGGAGATAGAGTTCTTC
TRBV20-1	-	-	TRBJ2-3	CSARVLTTDTQYF	TGCAGTGCTAGAGTCCTGACTACAGATACGCAGTATTTT
TRBV5-1	many	-	TRBJ2-3	CASSLGGTDTQYF	TGTGCCAGCAGCTTGGGCGGCACAGATACGCAGTATTTT
TRBV11-2	few	-	TRBJ2-7	CASSPPWRAAYEQYF	TGTGCCAGCAGCCCCCCGTGGAGGGCAGCCTACGAGCAGTACTTC
TRBV5-1	-	-	TRBJ1-4	CASSLQGANNEKLFF	TGCGCCAGCAGCTTACAGGGTGCAAATAATGAAAAACTGTTTTTT
TRBV6-5	-	-	TRBJ2-5	CASSYSIDKYQETQYF	TGTGCCAGCAGTTACTCCATAGATAAGTACCAAGAGACCCAGTACTTC
TRBV7-9	few	-	TRBJ2-5	CASSLAQRVETQYF	TGTGCCAGCAGCTTAGCGCAGAGGGTGGAGACCCAGTACTTC
TRBV12-3/TRBV12-4	many	-	TRBJ1-2	CASSLNHVAGGYTF	TGTGCCAGCAGTTTGAATCATGTAGCTGGAGGCTACACCTTC
TRBV9	few	-	TRBJ2-3	CASSVVGRDTQYF	TGTGCCAGCAGCGTAGTCGGGCGGGATACGCAGTATTTT
TRBV6-1	few	-	TRBJ1-5	CASTHSNQPQHF	TGTGCCAGCACCCACAGCAATCAGCCCCAGCATTTT
TRBV12-3/TRBV12-4	-	-	TRBJ2-7	CASSFFAGSYEQYF	TGTGCCAGCAGTTTCTTCGCAGGCTCCTACGAGCAGTACTTC